Listed here are 30 T cell receptor beta chains from one sample, sequenced in a study of control samples from healthy donors and cancer patients. Libraries were prepared by immunoSEQ multiplex PCR; TCRdb keeps only in-frame clonotypes and omits some of them. The sample includes around 250,000 clones, almost 85% of them seen just once. Sequenced sample: PBMCs. The receptors originated from a woman aged 55-75 years with lung cancer.

The rearrangement links TRBV30 to TRBJ2-1, with 11 bases lining up with TRBD2. The ends lost 3 bases at V and 2 bases at J; junction bases unmatched: 3. Germline values: CDR1 GTSNPN, CDR2 SVGIG (reference sequence). The CDR3 totals 15 residues. The CDR3 DNA sequence: TGTGCCTGGAGGGAACTAGCGGGGGCCTACAATGAGCAGTTCTTC. This encodes CAWRELAGAYNEQFF.

The chain employs TRBV18 and TRBJ2-2; a weak D match, TRBD2 (5 bases). Germline assignment: CDR1 KGHSH and CDR2 LQKENI. The CDR3 is 13 residues long. V lost 8 bases, J lost 2 bases, and 9 bases lay in between. The CDR3 sequence: CASAGANTGELFF. The CDR3 nucleotides read TGTGCCAGCGCGGGCGCTAACACCGGGGAGCTGTTTTTT.

The chain recombines TRBV4-1 with TRBJ2-7, with a weak D call TRBD1 (6 bases). Germline V lookup: CDR1 MGHRA, CDR2 YSYEKL. The CDR3 sequence is 14 residues long. The V end lost 8 bases, the J end lost 6 bases, and 20 bases lay between the germline ends. For the CDR3, the DNA is TGCGCCAGCCAAAGCCAACAGGGTTCCGTCGAGCAGTACTTC. Translated, it gives CASQSQQGSVEQYF.

V gene TRBV10-3 combines with J gene TRBJ2-1, with 7 nucleotides matching TRBD1. The length of the CDR3 is 11 residues. The V gene's germline CDR1 is ENHRY and CDR2 SYGVKD. V lost 11 bases, J lost 8 bases, and 6 bases stayed unmatched. CDR3 residues: CAARQGDEQFF. As DNA, the CDR3 is TGTGCCGCCAGACAGGGCGATGAGCAGTTCTTC.

J is TRBJ1-6 and V is TRBV6-5; possibly TRBD1 for D (6 bases). Trimming took 2 bases from V and 7 from J, leaving 12 bases between them. The V gene's germline CDR1 is MNHEY and CDR2 SVGAGI. This CDR3 comprises 15 residues. The CDR3 nucleotides read TGTGCCAGCAGTTACAAGGGGGGCTCCAATTCACCCCTCCACTTT. The encoded protein is CASSYKGGSNSPLHF.

In the case of this clone: The sample has other DNA sequences that encode this CDR3 too. This chain uses TRBV18 with TRBJ1-1; weak D call: TRBD1 (5 bases). The V end was cut by 3 bases, the J end by 1 base, with 9 bases between. The CDR3 extends over 14 amino acids. Germline CDR1 KGHSH, CDR2 LQKENI. CDR3 loop: CASSPGLQNTEAFF. The CDR3 nucleotides read TGTGCCAGCTCACCGGGGCTCCAGAACACTGAAGCTTTCTTT.

The CDR3 bases are TGTGCCAGCAGCTCAGTTAGCGGAAGCTCCTACAATGAGCAGTTCTTC. Its translation is CASSSVSGSSYNEQFF. The chain has TRBV5-4 and TRBJ2-1, with a tentative D call TRBD2 (6 bases). CDR3 length equals 16 residues. V lost 3 bases and J 0 bases, leaving 13 bases between the germline ends. From germline, CDR1 is SGHNT and CDR2 YYREEE (reference sequence).

The chain uses TRBV7-3 and TRBJ2-1; the D gene is possibly TRBD2 (6 bases). The CDR3 has 14 residues. V dropped 5 bases and J dropped 6 bases, with 14 bases sitting between them. Germline CDR1 reads SGHTA; CDR2 reads FQGTGA. The CDR3 nucleotides read TGTGCCAGCAGCGCATCGGGACTCCTCAATGAGCAGTTCTTC. Translation gives CASSASGLLNEQFF. Combining the CDR3 with reference TRBV7-3 and TRBJ2-1 gives the whole variable domain GAGVSQTPSNKVTEKGKYVELRCDPISGHTALYWYRQSLGQGPEFLIYFQGTGAADDSGLPNDRFFAVRPEGSVSTLKIQRTERGDSAVYLCASSASGLLNEQFFGPGTRLTVL.

Turning to this clone: The sample holds other DNA sequences that translate to the same CDR3. The chain is built from TRBV2 and TRBJ2-7; D is uncertain. This CDR3 has 10 residues. The V end lost 8 bases, the J end lost 3 bases, and 5 bases lay between the germline ends. CDR1 and CDR2 from the germline V gene are SNHLY and FYNNEI. CDR3 nucleotides: TGTGCCAGCGGGGACTACGAGCAGTACTTC. It specifies CASGDYEQYF.

The sample holds one count of this clone. V is TRBV5-1 and J is TRBJ1-1; D not resolved. The CDR3 is made up of 13 amino acids. Looked up from germline, CDR1 is SGHRS and CDR2 is YFSETQ. V was shortened by 5 bases and J by 0 bases, with 8 bases between the two germline ends. CDR3 sequence reads: CASSTSMNTEAFF. CDR3 coding DNA: TGCGCCAGCAGTACGAGTATGAACACTGAAGCTTTCTTT.

This clone turned up a few times. The chain combines TRBV5-6 with TRBJ2-7; TRBD1 matches 9 bases. Germline CDR1 SGHDT, CDR2 YYEEEE. The CDR3 has 15 amino acids. With V trimmed by 5 bases and J by 7 bases, 13 bases remained unmatched. CDR3 protein: CASSRPGQGSREQYF. The CDR3 DNA follows: TGTGCCAGCAGTCGCCCGGGACAGGGATCACGGGAGCAGTACTTC.

The chain couples TRBV18 to TRBJ1-2, with 8 bases identical to TRBD1. The germline gives CDR1 KGHSH, CDR2 LQKENI. With 3 bases clipped from V and 8 bases from J, the junction kept 8 bases outside the gene matches. The CDR3 runs 14 residues. The CDR3 DNA is TGTGCCAGCTCACCTGGACAGGGAATCTCCGGCTACACCTTC. Its protein is CASSPGQGISGYTF.

The CDR3 DNA reads as TGCGCCAGCAGTGAGTCAAGCTGGGGGGGAATGAACGAGCAGTACTTC. This gives the protein CASSESSWGGMNEQYF. This chain links TRBV10-2 with TRBJ2-7; TRBD2 matches at 7 bases. J was trimmed by 5 bases and V by 0 bases; bases with no gene match: 10. Germline V gene sequence: CDR1 WSHSY, CDR2 SAAADI. CDR3 length: 16 residues.

The gene calls are TRBV7-6 and TRBJ2-3; 8 positions agree with TRBD1. This CDR3 comprises 15 residues. Unmatched junction bases numbered 8, after V lost 5 bases and J lost 4 bases. Per the germline V gene, CDR1 is SGHVS and CDR2 is FNYEAQ. The CDR3 here is CASSPSGGDPDTQYF. In nucleotides, the CDR3 is TGTGCCAGCAGCCCGTCAGGGGGCGACCCAGATACGCAGTATTTT.

This chain joins TRBV28 and TRBJ2-7, with 12 bases lining up with TRBD1. The CDR3 is made up of 15 amino acids. V shed 6 bases and J 2 bases; nucleotides not matched to a gene: 5. Germline V gives CDR1 MDHEN, CDR2 SYDVKM. The CDR3 DNA reads as TGTGCCAGCAGACTGGGACAGGGGGCCCCCTACGAGCAGTACTTC. Translated, it gives CASRLGQGAPYEQYF.

This chain uses TRBV28 with TRBJ2-7, with D maybe TRBD2 (5 bases). The CDR3 is 13 amino acids. CDR1 is MDHEN and CDR2 is SYDVKM in the germline V gene. V was cut by 7 bases and J by 0 bases, with 10 bases left in between. CDR3 residues: CASNGGLSYEQYF. CDR3 sequence (DNA): TGTGCCAGCAACGGCGGGCTCTCCTACGAGCAGTACTTC.

The V gene is TRBV9, the J gene TRBJ2-7, with TRBD2 matching 13 bases. The trim removed 0 bases at V and 3 bases at J, leaving 3 bases unmatched. The CDR3 spans 16 residues. Germline V gene lookup returns CDR1 SGDLS and CDR2 YYNGEE. For the CDR3, the DNA is TGTGCCAGCAGCGTAGGAGGGACTAGCGGGGTCTACGAGCAGTACTTC. Its protein product is CASSVGGTSGVYEQYF.

The CDR3 nucleotides are TGTGCCAGCAGCCCGGGACAGGGAGACGAGCAGTACTTC. Amino acids: CASSPGQGDEQYF. The rearrangement links TRBV7-6 to TRBJ2-7; TRBD1 matches 9 bases. The CDR3 consists of 13 residues. Germline CDR1 is SGHVS and CDR2 is FNYEAQ. V lost 5 bases, J lost 5 bases, and 4 bases stayed unmatched.

The chain is built from TRBV19 and TRBJ1-1; no reliable D call. V was pared by 4 bases and J by 1 base, with 10 bases between. Germline CDR1 is LNHDA and CDR2 is SQIVND (reference sequence). The CDR3 runs 14 residues. CDR3 nucleotides: TGTGCCAGTAGTACAGTGCTTCAGAACACTGAAGCTTTCTTT. This encodes CASSTVLQNTEAFF.

The CDR3 bases are TGTGCCAGCAGCTTAGGGGCGGGAGGAGCAACAGATACGCAGTATTTT. Its protein product is CASSLGAGGATDTQYF. The chain carries TRBV7-3 and TRBJ2-3, with 8 bases identical to TRBD2. The germline V gene encodes CDR1 SGHTA and CDR2 FQGTGA. The V segment lost 2 bases and the J segment 3 bases; nucleotides outside the gene matches: 7. The CDR3 is 16 residues long.

V is TRBV6-5 and J is TRBJ1-2; D possibly corresponds to TRBD1 (6 bases). Germline V CDR1 and CDR2: MNHEY, SVGAGI. The ends were cut back, 7 bases at V and 7 bases at J, with 16 bases in the middle. The CDR3 is 13 residues long. The CDR3 DNA is TGTGCCAGCACTCCAGGTGGGGGGCTTGGCTACACCTTC. Translating it yields CASTPGGGLGYTF.

V usage is TRBV6-6 and J usage is TRBJ1-3; 9 nucleotides agree with TRBD1. CDR3 length: 16 amino acids. The V gene's germline CDR1 is MNHNY and CDR2 SVGAGI (reference sequence). V lost 1 base, J lost 4 bases, and 5 bases stayed unmatched. CDR3 in amino acids: CASSYLGTGNGNTIYF. CDR3 sequence (DNA): TGTGCCAGCAGTTACTTGGGGACAGGGAACGGAAACACCATATATTTT.

The rearrangement uses TRBV6-5 and TRBJ2-7; no clear D. Trimming cost V 6 bases and J 4 bases, with 10 bases left between them. This CDR3 contains 12 residues. Germline CDR1 is MNHEY and CDR2 is SVGAGI. The CDR3, as DNA: TGTGCCAGCAGCCAGAACTGGTACGAGCAGTACTTC. Protein product: CASSQNWYEQYF.

A few counts support this clone. The rearrangement uses TRBV29-1 and TRBJ1-2, with TRBD1 identical over 8 bases. With V trimmed by 0 bases and J by 8 bases, 8 bases remained unmatched. Germline V CDR1 and CDR2: SQVTM, ANQGSEA. CDR3 length: 14 residues. The CDR3 DNA follows: TGCAGCGTTGAAGATCAGGGGGCGAAGGGAGGCTACACCTTC. Its protein product is CSVEDQGAKGGYTF.

The chain joins TRBV12-3 or TRBV12-4 to TRBJ2-7, with D unresolved. CDR3 length: 13 residues. Trimming took off 3 bases at V and 1 base at J, with 7 bases between the two ends. The CDR3 nucleotides are TGTGCCAGCAGTTTGCCAGCTTCCTACGAGCAGTACTTC. Protein product: CASSLPASYEQYF.

The chain joins TRBV19 to TRBJ2-1; D perhaps matches TRBD1 (6 bases). The CDR3 runs to 15 residues. V lost 4 bases to trimming and J lost 1 base, with 11 bases between them. Germline V gene lookup returns CDR1 LNHDA and CDR2 SQIVND (reference sequence). The CDR3 bases are TGTGCCAGTAGTACCCGACAGGTTTCCTACAATGAGCAGTTCTTC. This gives the protein CASSTRQVSYNEQFF.

The V and J genes are TRBV5-8 and TRBJ2-1, with TRBD1 matching over 9 bases. Per the germline V gene, CDR1 is SGHTS and CDR2 is YDEGEE. With 4 bases clipped from V and 10 bases from J, the junction kept 6 bases outside the gene matches. CDR3 size: 13 residues. The CDR3 sequence is CASSPGQGREQFF. CDR3 sequence (DNA): TGTGCCAGCAGCCCCGGACAGGGGCGCGAGCAGTTCTTC.

This chain joins TRBV5-6 and TRBJ1-6; 8 bases are shared with TRBD1. The trim removed 2 bases at V and 13 bases at J, leaving 8 bases unmatched. This CDR3 has 14 residues. Germline V gives CDR1 SGHDT, CDR2 YYEEEE. The CDR3 sequence: CASSFQGAAAPLHF. CDR3 in DNA: TGTGCCAGCAGCTTCCAGGGGGCGGCTGCGCCCCTCCACTTT.

This chain joins TRBV20-1 and TRBJ2-2; the match to TRBD2 covers 8 bases. The ends lost 3 bases at V and 8 bases at J; junction bases unmatched: 11. The CDR3 runs 15 residues. In germline, CDR1 is DFQATT, CDR2 SNEGSKA (reference sequence). CDR3 DNA: TGCAGTGCTAGTTTACCGGGGGGGACTATAGGGGAGCTGTTTTTT. Translation gives CSASLPGGTIGELFF.

The chain employs TRBV5-5 and TRBJ2-7; no clear D. Per germline, CDR1 SGHKS and CDR2 YYEKEE (reference sequence). The CDR3 is made up of 16 amino acids. V lost 3 bases, J lost 4 bases, and 20 bases lay in between. CDR3 in amino acids: CASSYRWPDVEYEQYF. The CDR3 DNA follows: TGTGCCAGCAGCTACCGGTGGCCCGATGTGGAGTACGAGCAGTACTTC.